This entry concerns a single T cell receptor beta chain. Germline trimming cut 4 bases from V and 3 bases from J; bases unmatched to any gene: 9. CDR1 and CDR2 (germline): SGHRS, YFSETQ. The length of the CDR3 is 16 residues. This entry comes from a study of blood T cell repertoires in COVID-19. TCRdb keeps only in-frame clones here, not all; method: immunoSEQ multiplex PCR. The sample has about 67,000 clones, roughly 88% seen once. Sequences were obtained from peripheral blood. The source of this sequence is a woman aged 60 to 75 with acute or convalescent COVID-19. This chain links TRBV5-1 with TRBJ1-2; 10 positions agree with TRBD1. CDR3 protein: CASSPGQGILYYGYTF. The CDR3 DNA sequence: TGCGCCAGCAGCCCGGGACAGGGGATACTATACTATGGCTACACCTTC. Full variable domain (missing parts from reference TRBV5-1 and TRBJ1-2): KAGVTQTPRYLIKTRGQQVTLSCSPISGHRSVSWYQQTPGQGLQFLFEYFSETQRNKGNFPGRFSGRQFSNSRSEMNVSTLELGDSALYLCASSPGQGILYYGYTFGSGTRLTVV.